This entry lists 17 T cell receptor beta chains sequenced from one sample in a study of memory CD4+ T cells and cytomegalovirus serostatus. This table comes from immunoSEQ multiplex PCR, and its TCRdb copy is limited to in-frame clones, with some not included. The sample includes approximately 61,000 clones, approximately 85% of them seen just once. The sort gate was single viable CD3+CD4+CD8-CD45RO+ cells for memory CD4+ T cells. The sample consisted of memory CD4+ T cells from blood. These receptors originate from an adult in good health and CMV-seronegative.

The rearrangement uses TRBV30 and TRBJ1-5; D may be TRBD1 (5 bases). Germline V gives CDR1 GTSNPN, CDR2 SVGIG (reference sequence). The V gene lost 0 bases and the J gene lost 7 bases, with 13 bases spanning the gap. The CDR3 is 14 amino acids. This CDR3 reads CAWSVPPRGQPQHF. CDR3 coding DNA: TGTGCCTGGAGTGTACCACCTAGGGGACAGCCCCAGCATTTT.

The chain employs TRBV30 and TRBJ2-3; no clear D. Trimming cost V 3 bases and J 5 bases, with 9 bases left between them. The CDR3 runs to 12 residues. Germline V gene lookup returns CDR1 GTSNPN and CDR2 SVGIG (reference sequence). The CDR3 DNA sequence: TGTGCCTGGAGCCCCGGAAGAGATACGCAGTATTTT. Its translation is CAWSPGRDTQYF.

The chain has TRBV19 and TRBJ2-7; 7 nucleotides match TRBD1. Germline lookup yields CDR1 LNHDA and CDR2 SQIVND (reference sequence). The junction had 6 bases not matched to a gene; V was cut back by 5 bases and J by 2 bases. The CDR3 is made up of 14 amino acids. This chain's CDR3 is CASSSTTGAYEQYF. The CDR3 region has the DNA TGTGCCAGTAGTTCTACTACAGGGGCCTACGAGCAGTACTTC.

The rearrangement links TRBV5-1 to TRBJ2-5; D possibly corresponds to TRBD1 (6 bases). Trimming removed 4 bases from V and 2 bases from J, with 15 bases in between. The CDR3 is 15 amino acids. Germline lookup yields CDR1 SGHRS and CDR2 YFSETQ. The CDR3 loop reads CASSPQHRVQETQYF. In nucleotides, the CDR3 is TGCGCCAGCAGCCCCCAGCACAGGGTACAAGAGACCCAGTACTTC.

The chain joins TRBV5-1 to TRBJ2-5, with D possibly being TRBD1 or TRBD2 (6 bases each). Germline-derived CDR1 and CDR2 are SGHRS and YFSETQ. Trimming left V 7 bases short and J 5 bases short, with 15 bases between. This CDR3 has 13 residues. The CDR3 sequence: CASSSGAGETQYF. In DNA, the CDR3 is TGCGCCAGCTCGTCGGGGGCGGGGGAGACCCAGTACTTC.

V and J are TRBV28 and TRBJ1-2; D not certain. Per germline, CDR1 MDHEN and CDR2 SYDVKM. V lost 7 bases and J lost 0, with 18 bases in between. The length of the CDR3 is 16 residues. The CDR3 sequence is CASTALLSLANYGYTF. The DNA of the CDR3 is TGTGCCAGCACCGCGCTCCTATCCCTAGCTAACTATGGCTACACCTTC.

The chain links TRBV7-3 to TRBJ2-2, with TRBD1 matching 8 bases. The CDR3 is 15 residues long. V lost 7 bases and J lost 1; bases outside the gene matches: 5. Germline CDR1 reads SGHTA; CDR2 reads FQGTGA. CDR3 sequence reads: CASKPGTGNTGELFF. The CDR3 DNA reads as TGTGCCAGCAAACCCGGGACAGGGAACACCGGGGAGCTGTTTTTT. Full variable domain (outside the CDR3, taken from reference TRBV7-3 and TRBJ2-2): GAGVSQTPSNKVTEKGKYVELRCDPISGHTALYWYRQSLGQGPEFLIYFQGTGAADDSGLPNDRFFAVRPEGSVSTLKIQRTERGDSAVYLCASKPGTGNTGELFFGEGSRLTVL.

In the case of this clone: At the DNA level, this CDR3 is encoded by other sequences in the same sample as well. The CDR3 bases are TGTGCCATCAGTGTAGGGGGGCCGAACACTGAAGCTTTCTTT. It specifies CAISVGGPNTEAFF. This sequence joins TRBV10-3 and TRBJ1-1, with a weak D call TRBD1 (6 bases). V was shortened by 4 bases and J by 1 base, with 10 bases between the two germline ends. This CDR3 has 14 residues. CDR1 ENHRY and CDR2 SYGVKD come from the germline V gene.

This sequence joins TRBV5-1 and TRBJ2-3; no reliable D call. Between the trimmed V and J ends, which lost 4 bases and 0 bases, there was a span of 9 bases. The CDR3 has 14 amino acids. From germline, CDR1 is SGHRS and CDR2 YFSETQ. This CDR3 reads CASSRQESTDTQYF. The CDR3 DNA reads as TGCGCCAGCAGCCGCCAGGAGAGCACAGATACGCAGTATTTT.

The rearrangement joins TRBV11-2 to TRBJ1-2; D remains ambiguous. This CDR3 contains 16 residues. V was trimmed by 1 base and J by 3 bases, leaving 15 bases between them. CDR1 SGHAT and CDR2 FQNNGV come from the germline V gene. The CDR3 coding sequence is TGTGCCAGCAGCTTAGTTGGCCTCGACGGCTACTATGGCTACACCTTC. Residues: CASSLVGLDGYYGYTF.

This chain uses TRBV2 with TRBJ1-5, with a possible D match to TRBD1 (5 bases). The V end was cut by 8 bases, the J end by 8 bases, with 19 bases between. CDR1 is SNHLY and CDR2 is FYNNEI in the germline V gene. The CDR3 runs 14 residues. CDR3 sequence (DNA): TGTGCCAGCCGAGGAGAATCGGGGCGAGAGCCCCAGCATTTT. This translates into CASRGESGREPQHF.

This clone has only one observation. The chain carries TRBV28 and TRBJ1-2; D gene ambiguous. Germline CDR1 and CDR2: MDHEN and SYDVKM. The length of the CDR3 is 14 residues. V was shortened by 5 bases and J by 8 bases, with 18 bases between the two germline ends. The CDR3 here is CASSPPGLQTGYTF. The CDR3 coding sequence is TGTGCCAGCAGTCCGCCGGGCCTCCAAACGGGCTACACCTTC.

The V and J genes are TRBV6-4 and TRBJ2-2; no reliable D call. The V end was cut by 4 bases, the J end by 3 bases, with 9 bases between. This CDR3 is 14 amino acids long. The germline gives CDR1 MRHNA, CDR2 SNTAGT. For the CDR3, the DNA is TGTGCCAGCAGTGCTGTATTTTACACCGGGGAGCTGTTTTTT. This gives the protein CASSAVFYTGELFF.

The rearrangement links TRBV29-1 to TRBJ1-1; tentatively, D is TRBD1 (6 bases). V was shortened by 4 bases and J by 11 bases, with 20 bases between the two germline ends. From germline, CDR1 is SQVTM and CDR2 ANQGSEA. This CDR3 comprises 13 residues. The CDR3 loop is CSVVVLRGGGAFF. The CDR3, as DNA: TGCAGCGTTGTTGTCTTGAGGGGGGGAGGCGCTTTCTTT.

The rearrangement uses TRBV4-1 and TRBJ2-6, with D unresolved. The germline V and J ends were trimmed by 1 base and 2 bases, with 12 bases remaining between them. Germline V gene data show CDR1 as MGHRA and CDR2 as YSYEKL. This CDR3 contains 17 residues. CDR3 DNA: TGCGCCAGCAGCCAAGGGTGGGGAATCCCTGGGGCCAACGTCCTGACTTTC. As protein: CASSQGWGIPGANVLTF.

The chain links TRBV5-1 to TRBJ2-7; D assignment may be TRBD1 or TRBD2 (5 bases each). Germline lookup yields CDR1 SGHRS and CDR2 YFSETQ. Trimming cost V 4 bases and J 2 bases, with 16 bases left between them. CDR3 length: 15 amino acids. The DNA for the CDR3 is TGCGCCAGCAGCCAAACCGGGACCTATACCTACGAGCAGTACTTC. Its translation: CASSQTGTYTYEQYF.

The chain has TRBV5-1 and TRBJ2-2, with 11 nucleotides matching TRBD2. The germline V gene encodes CDR1 SGHRS and CDR2 YFSETQ. The CDR3 length is 16 residues. The V gene end was trimmed by 1 base and the J gene end by 6 bases; junction bases not matched to a gene: 5. The CDR3 sequence is CASSLLTSGDAGELFF. The CDR3 DNA is TGCGCCAGCAGCTTGTTGACTAGCGGGGACGCCGGGGAGCTGTTTTTT.